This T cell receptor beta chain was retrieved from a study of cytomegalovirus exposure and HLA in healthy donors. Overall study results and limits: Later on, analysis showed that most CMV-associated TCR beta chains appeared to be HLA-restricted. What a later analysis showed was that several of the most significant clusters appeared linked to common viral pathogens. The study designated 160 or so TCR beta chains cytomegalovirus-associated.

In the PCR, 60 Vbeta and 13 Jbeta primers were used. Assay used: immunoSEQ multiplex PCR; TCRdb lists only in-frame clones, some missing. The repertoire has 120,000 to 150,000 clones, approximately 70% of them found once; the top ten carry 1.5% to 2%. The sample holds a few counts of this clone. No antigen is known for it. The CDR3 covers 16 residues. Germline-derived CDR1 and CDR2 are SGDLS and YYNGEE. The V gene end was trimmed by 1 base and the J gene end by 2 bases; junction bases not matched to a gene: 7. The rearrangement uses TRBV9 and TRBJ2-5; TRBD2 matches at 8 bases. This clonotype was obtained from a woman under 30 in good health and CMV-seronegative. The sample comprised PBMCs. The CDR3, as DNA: TGTGCCAGCAGCGTATTCGGGACTAGTGCTCAAGAGACCCAGTACTTC. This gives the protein CASSVFGTSAQETQYF. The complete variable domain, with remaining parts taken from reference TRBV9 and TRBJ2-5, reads DSGVTQTPKHLITATGQRVTLRCSPRSGDLSVYWYQQSLDQGLQFLIQYYNGEERAKGNILERFSAQQFPDLHSELNLSSLELGDSALYFCASSVFGTSAQETQYFGPGTRLLVL.